This T cell receptor beta chain is drawn from a study of blood T cell repertoires in COVID-19. As for the study in general: Whether acute or convalescent, the COVID-19 samples came from the United States, Italy and Spain. Nucleic acid was either cDNA or gDNA, and it came from T cells, B-cell-depleted T cells, or PBMCs.

In the original workflow: Amplifying reference gene primers gave estimates of nucleated cell counts. Measured with immunoSEQ multiplex PCR; TCRdb has only the in-frame clones, and not every one. V, J and clone size are those of that table, while D and trimming were read from the DNA. The table lists over 450,000 clones, nearly 90% of them singletons, with approximately 0.9% in the top ten. From germline, CDR1 is GTSNPN and CDR2 SVGIG (reference sequence). The CDR3 is 13 amino acids. V shed 8 bases, J shed 4 bases, and the junction held 9 bases outside the gene matches. Followed over time, Seattle patients had been enrolled while infection was active.

The clonotype originates from a man younger than 35 with COVID-19, enrolled during active disease. Source material: peripheral blood. This rearrangement joins TRBV30 to TRBJ2-7; 9 bases agree with TRBD2. This CDR3 reads CAGTDLAGYEQYF. The CDR3 nucleotides are TGTGCCGGAACTGATCTAGCGGGATACGAGCAGTACTTC.